The entry below describes one T cell receptor (beta chain). What it recognizes is unknown. This entry is derived from a study of cytomegalovirus exposure and HLA in healthy donors. Points from the study as a whole: Sequence variants that were highly shared formed a cluster that was likely a sequencing artifact. A later analysis reportedly identified an Asian-associated ancestry cluster as carrying fewer N-insertions than the approximately 730-donor mean.

This CDR3 is 17 amino acids long. With 6 bases clipped from V and 5 bases from J, the junction kept 19 bases outside the gene matches. The germline V gene has CDR1 LNHDA and CDR2 SQIVND (reference sequence). All donors participated as healthy donors of bone marrow. A multiplex PCR was run with 60 Vbeta primers and 13 Jbeta primers. In the original processing: In a later analysis, the count reached 74 million or so unique TCR beta chains, with around 11 million shared. Clones were read by immunoSEQ multiplex PCR, and TCRdb kept only the in-frame ones, dropping some. That table gives V, J and clone size, and the DNA gave D and trimming. The sample gives 90,000 to 110,000 clones, 65% to 85% of which show up once; roughly 6.1% is in the top ten.

The chain joins TRBV19 to TRBJ2-7, with TRBD1 identical over 7 bases. The TCR sequence derives from a man aged 18 to 29 in good health and CMV-seronegative. Sequencing was carried out using PBMCs. The CDR3 DNA reads as TGTGCCAGTAGGGGAAGGAGTCCGGGACAGACTTTTGACGAGCAGTACTTC. Its translation: CASRGRSPGQTFDEQYF.